Listed below are T cell receptor beta chains from one sample, sequenced in a study of T cells after yellow fever vaccination. One entry per CDR3 protein results from TCRdb running MiXCR on the 5' RACE reads. The sample comprises a few hundred thousand distinct CDR3 sequences, less than 9.5% of which are singletons, and 17% rests with the top ten. The sample in question was PBMCs, obtained roughly seven weeks after the first yellow fever vaccination. The receptors stem from a man between 18 and 29 years old who received the YFV17D yellow fever vaccine. Each CDR3 is given with its conserved first and last residue.

V gene	J gene	CDR3 protein
TRBV7-6	TRBJ2-1	CASSLAEGRGGHEQFF
TRBV28	TRBJ2-2	CASSPLDKSNTGELFF
TRBV18	TRBJ2-3	CASSLLRDRAPDTQYF
TRBV7-2	TRBJ2-3	CASSSISGTSSSDTQYF
TRBV3-1	TRBJ2-4	CASRPDGLDDIQYF
TRBV11-2	TRBJ2-5	CASSSAVFEAAYQETQYF
TRBV10-3	TRBJ2-3	CAISGPAGEVDTQYF
TRBV4-3	TRBJ2-5	CASSQEDRGQETQYF
TRBV4-1	TRBJ2-7	CASSHDRSGTYEQYF
TRBV29-1	TRBJ2-1	CSGSGTSGQSSYNEQFF
TRBV6-1	TRBJ1-6	CASSEWDREAKPLHF
TRBV10-3	TRBJ2-5	CAISDLSPPQETQYF
TRBV7-9	TRBJ1-2	CASSFQGDGYTF
TRBV6-2/TRBV6-3	TRBJ2-5	CASSYIHTGKKTQYF
TRBV6-1	TRBJ2-4	CASQPRDGKNIQYF
TRBV7-2	TRBJ1-4	CASSPTGATNEKLFF
TRBV7-8	TRBJ2-1	CASSLQLAGYNEQFF
TRBV11-2	TRBJ2-3	CASTYIRDRVRDTQYF
TRBV5-1	TRBJ2-5	CASSSGPTEETQYF
TRBV19	TRBJ2-1	CASGRALNEQFF
TRBV4-3	TRBJ2-3	CASSQGVAGITDTQYF
TRBV27	TRBJ2-7	CASSFGTGAIYEQYF
TRBV7-3	TRBJ2-1	CASSLSGGRSSYNEQFF
TRBV29-1	TRBJ1-5	CSARRPGEGSNQPQHF
TRBV20-1	TRBJ1-5	CSAPTGLNQPQHF
TRBV18	TRBJ2-3	CASSPRRENTDTQYF
TRBV12-3/TRBV12-4	TRBJ2-1	CASSPPLTRGEQFF
TRBV28	TRBJ2-1	CASHLIRGEQFF
TRBV29-1	TRBJ1-6	CSSMDRNNSPLHF
TRBV7-2	TRBJ2-1	CASSPGPANEQFF
TRBV5-1	TRBJ2-1	CASSYRGYAYNEQFF
TRBV7-2	TRBJ1-1	CASSFAAENTEAFF
TRBV10-3	TRBJ1-1	CAISLGGNTEAFF
TRBV5-1	TRBJ1-1	CASSFARGGIDTEAFF
TRBV25-1	TRBJ1-1	CASSTGTQNTEAFF
TRBV15	TRBJ2-7	CATSRDNEGNEQYF
TRBV12-3/TRBV12-4	TRBJ2-3	CASSPRLAGPTDTQYF
TRBV7-9	TRBJ1-5	CASSLYGGDNQPQHF
TRBV9	TRBJ1-1	CASSITPNTEAFF
TRBV5-1	TRBJ2-3	CASSLRGAVVDTQYF
TRBV14	TRBJ2-3	CASSRRQASTDTQYF
TRBV19	TRBJ1-5	CASRQPYSNQPQHF
TRBV5-1	TRBJ1-5	CASRTDREAQPQHF
TRBV5-5	TRBJ2-7	CASSPLPDRNSYEQYF
TRBV3-1	TRBJ1-1	CASSQVAGRTEAFF
TRBV7-6	TRBJ1-1	CASRKTGDTEAFF